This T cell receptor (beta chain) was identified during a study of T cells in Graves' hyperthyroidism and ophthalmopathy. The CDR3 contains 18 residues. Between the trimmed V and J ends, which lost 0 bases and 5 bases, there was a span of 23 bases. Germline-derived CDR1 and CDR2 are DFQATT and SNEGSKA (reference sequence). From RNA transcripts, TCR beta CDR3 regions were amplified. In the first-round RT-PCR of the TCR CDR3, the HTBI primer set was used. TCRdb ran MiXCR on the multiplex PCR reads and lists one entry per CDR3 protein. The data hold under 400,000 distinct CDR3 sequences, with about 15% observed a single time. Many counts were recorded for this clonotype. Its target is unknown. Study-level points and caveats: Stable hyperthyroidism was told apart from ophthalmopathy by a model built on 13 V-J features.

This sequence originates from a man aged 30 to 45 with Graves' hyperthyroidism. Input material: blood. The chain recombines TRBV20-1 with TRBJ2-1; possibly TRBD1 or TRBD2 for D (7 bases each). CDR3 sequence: CSARDGRGLADIHNEQFF. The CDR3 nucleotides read TGCAGTGCTAGAGATGGGAGGGGGCTAGCGGATATTCACAATGAGCAGTTCTTC.